This TCR beta chain was captured in a study of low-dose radiotherapy and immunotherapy resistance in tumors (dated by TCRdb to between 2022 and 2023). Looking at the study overall: In Cohort 1, each fraction delivered 0.5 Gy every 2 weeks, and the prescribed total PTV dose was 6.5 Gy. The translational analysis covered eight patients: three from the first dose cohort and the first five from the second dose cohort. No randomization into treatment groups was done for the people taking part in the trial. Intravenous cyclophosphamide at 200 mg/m2 was administered every two weeks, one day ahead of each radiation and immunotherapy administration. For Cohort 2, the dose was 1 Gy per fraction given every two weeks, adding up to 13 Gy in total across 26 weeks. Patients took aspirin 300 mg orally once daily for four cycles, starting on cycle 1 day 1. Nivolumab and ipilimumab were both given intravenously, with nivolumab at a 240 mg flat dose every two weeks and ipilimumab at 1 mg/kg every six weeks.

Donors were enrolled in RACIN, a single-arm phase I dose-escalation trial in which nivolumab, ipilimumab, aspirin, low-dose cyclophosphamide and low-dose radiotherapy were combined. Patients were eligible if they had advanced solid tumors that were TIL-negative. Superscript III and a set of TRAV- and TRBV-specific primers were used to synthesize first-strand cDNA, so that both TCRalpha and TCRbeta chains were covered. TCRs were amplified with Phusion for 15 to 25 PCR cycles using a constant-region primer together with the adapter attached to the V primers. Isolated mRNA was amplified with the MessageAmp II aRNA Amplification Kit, using a roughly 17-hour in vitro transcription at 37°C. The Dynabeads mRNA DIRECT Purification Kit was used to isolate mRNA for TCR sequencing. Indexed Illumina adapters were added in a second roughly 25-cycle Phusion PCR, and the resulting products were purified with AMPure XP beads. The paper's data handling went like this. Using custom Perl scripts, TCR sequences encoding the same protein were pooled, out-of-frame sequences were removed, and the abundance of each clonotype was computed. Any TCR sequence supported by only a single read was excluded from analysis. Shannon entropy, Gini index, clonality, richness, and the frequency of TCRs shared between repertoires were included as repertoire metrics. TCRdb trimmed the raw reads at Q25, called clones with MiXCR and kept productive beta chains. Under each unique CDR3 protein, matching rows form one entry showing the most common genes and DNA. It is TCRdb's table, rather than the study itself, that gives the V and J calls and clone size. Across this sample there are about 18,000 distinct CDR3 sequences, with approximately 70% seen only once. Clones ranked in the top ten supply 5.5% to 6% of the sample.

Per the germline V gene, SGHRS is the CDR1 and YFSETQ is the CDR2. Reading from cysteine to phenylalanine, the CDR3 counts 12 amino acids. Kept here is only the CDR3 DNA, which spans 36 bases and is read in frame from base 1. Trimming costs V 4 bases and J 9 bases, and their ends lie 11 bases apart. With respect to this clonotype: Its antigen is still unknown. The input lacks base qualities; no much larger clone sits a single base away.

The receptor's source is a human donor with advanced metastatic prostate, ovarian, gallbladder or colorectal cancer (not recorded which). This table probably holds off-target reads from a library built for another chain. This sequence uses TRBV5-1 and TRBJ2-1, with no reliable assignment of the D segment. The DNA sequence follows: TGCGCCAGCAGCCTCAATCGGGTTGAGCAGTTCTTC. Its protein product is CASSLNRVEQFF.